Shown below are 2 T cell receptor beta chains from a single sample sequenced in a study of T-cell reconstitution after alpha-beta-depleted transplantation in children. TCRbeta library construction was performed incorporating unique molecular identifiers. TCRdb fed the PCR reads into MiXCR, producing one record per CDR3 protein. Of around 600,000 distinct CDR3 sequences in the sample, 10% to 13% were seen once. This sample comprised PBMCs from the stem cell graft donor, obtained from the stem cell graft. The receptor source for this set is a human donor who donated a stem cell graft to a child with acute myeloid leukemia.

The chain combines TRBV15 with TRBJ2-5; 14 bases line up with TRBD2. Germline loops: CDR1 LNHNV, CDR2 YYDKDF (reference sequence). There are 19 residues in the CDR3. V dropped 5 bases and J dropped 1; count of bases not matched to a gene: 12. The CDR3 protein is CATSSRTSGRPLLQETQYF. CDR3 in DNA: TGTGCCACCAGCTCGCGGACTAGCGGGAGGCCCCTCCTCCAAGAGACCCAGTACTTC.

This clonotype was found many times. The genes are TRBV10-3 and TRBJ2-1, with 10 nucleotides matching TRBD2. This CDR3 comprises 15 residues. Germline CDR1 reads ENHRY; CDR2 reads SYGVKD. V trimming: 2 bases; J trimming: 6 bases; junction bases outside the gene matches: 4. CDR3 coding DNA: TGTGCCATCAGTGAGCAACTAGCGGGATTCAATGAGCAGTTCTTC. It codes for CAISEQLAGFNEQFF.